This T cell receptor beta chain was profiled in a study of vaccination and CD4 T cells after COVID-19. V was pared by 2 bases and J by 7 bases, with 3 bases of the junction left unmatched. CDR1 DFQATT and CDR2 SNEGSKA come from the germline V gene (reference sequence). The CDR3 length is 13 residues. The treatment here: approximately 10-day PBMC culture with coronavirus spike peptide pools or control peptides (ViraFEST assay). Upon completion of 10 days of culture, CD4+ T cells were isolated via negative selection. In the case of this clonotype: What it binds is unknown.

The study sequenced cultured CD4+ T cell DNA using the Oncomine TCR Beta short-read assay. One entry per CDR3 protein results from TCRdb running MiXCR on the PCR reads. The sample has approximately 17,000 distinct CDR3 sequences, 48% seen once. This chain connects TRBV20-1 to TRBJ1-4, with TRBD1 matching 8 bases. The sequence derives from a human donor who had recovered from COVID-19. The sequenced sample was CD4+ T cells from blood, cultured in vitro, obtained before SARS-CoV-2 vaccination. The DNA for the CDR3 is TGCAGTGCTAGACAGGGGGCGCGTGAAAAACTGTTTTTT. This gives the protein CSARQGAREKLFF.